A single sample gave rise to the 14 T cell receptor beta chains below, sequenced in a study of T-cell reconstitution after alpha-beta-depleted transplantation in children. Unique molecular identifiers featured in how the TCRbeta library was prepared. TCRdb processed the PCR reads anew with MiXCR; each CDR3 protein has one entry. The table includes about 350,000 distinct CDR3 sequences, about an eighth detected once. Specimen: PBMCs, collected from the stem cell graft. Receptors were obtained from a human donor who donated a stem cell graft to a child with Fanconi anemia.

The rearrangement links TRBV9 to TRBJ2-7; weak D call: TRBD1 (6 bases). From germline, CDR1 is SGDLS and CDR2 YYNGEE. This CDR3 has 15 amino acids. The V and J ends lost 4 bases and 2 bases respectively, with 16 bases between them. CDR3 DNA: TGTGCCAGCAGCCCCATGGGGGCCTACACCTACGAGCAGTACTTC. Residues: CASSPMGAYTYEQYF. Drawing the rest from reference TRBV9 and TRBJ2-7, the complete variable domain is DSGVTQTPKHLITATGQRVTLRCSPRSGDLSVYWYQQSLDQGLQFLIQYYNGEERAKGNILERFSAQQFPDLHSELNLSSLELGDSALYFCASSPMGAYTYEQYFGPGTRLTVT.

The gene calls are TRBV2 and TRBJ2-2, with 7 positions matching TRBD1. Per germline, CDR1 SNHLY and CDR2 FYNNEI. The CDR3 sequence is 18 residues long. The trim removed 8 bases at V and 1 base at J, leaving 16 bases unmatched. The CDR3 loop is CASCSPPGQGENTGELFF. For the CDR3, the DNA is TGTGCCAGCTGTTCCCCCCCTGGGCAGGGGGAGAACACCGGGGAGCTGTTTTTT.

CDR3 bases: TGCAGTGCGGCCCCCTACGAGCAGTACTTC. Amino acids: CSAAPYEQYF. This chain connects TRBV20-1 to TRBJ2-7; D is unclear. Trimming removed 6 bases at V and 2 bases at J, with 5 bases between. The CDR3 consists of 10 residues. The germline gives CDR1 DFQATT, CDR2 SNEGSKA (reference sequence).

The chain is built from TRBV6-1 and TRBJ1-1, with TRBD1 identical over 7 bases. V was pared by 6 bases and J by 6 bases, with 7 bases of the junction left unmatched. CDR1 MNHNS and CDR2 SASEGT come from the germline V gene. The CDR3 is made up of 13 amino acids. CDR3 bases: TGTGCCAGCAGCCAGAGACAGGGTCCTGAAGCTTTCTTT. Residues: CASSQRQGPEAFF.

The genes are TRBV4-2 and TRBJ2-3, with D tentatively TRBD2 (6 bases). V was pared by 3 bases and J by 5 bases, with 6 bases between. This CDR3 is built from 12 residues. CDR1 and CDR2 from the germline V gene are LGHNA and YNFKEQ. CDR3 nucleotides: TGTGCCAGCAGCCAGGGGGGAGATACGCAGTATTTT. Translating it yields CASSQGGDTQYF.

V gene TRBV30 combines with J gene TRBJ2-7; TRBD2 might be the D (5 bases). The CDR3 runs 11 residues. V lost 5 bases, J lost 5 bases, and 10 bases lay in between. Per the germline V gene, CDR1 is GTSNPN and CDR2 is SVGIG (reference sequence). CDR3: CAWGGRDEQYF. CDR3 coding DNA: TGTGCCTGGGGTGGGAGAGACGAGCAGTACTTC.

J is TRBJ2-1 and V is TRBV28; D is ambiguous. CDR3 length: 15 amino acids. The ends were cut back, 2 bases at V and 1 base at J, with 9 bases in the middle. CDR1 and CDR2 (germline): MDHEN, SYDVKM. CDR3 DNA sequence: TGTGCCAGCAGTTTAGCCGGTCGGTCCTACAATGAGCAGTTCTTC. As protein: CASSLAGRSYNEQFF.

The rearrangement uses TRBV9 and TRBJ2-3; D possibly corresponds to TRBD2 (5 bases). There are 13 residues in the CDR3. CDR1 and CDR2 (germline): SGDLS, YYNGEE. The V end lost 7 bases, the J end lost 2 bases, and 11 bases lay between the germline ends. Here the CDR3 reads CASGGLSTDTQYF. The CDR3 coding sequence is TGTGCCAGCGGAGGACTCTCCACAGATACGCAGTATTTT.

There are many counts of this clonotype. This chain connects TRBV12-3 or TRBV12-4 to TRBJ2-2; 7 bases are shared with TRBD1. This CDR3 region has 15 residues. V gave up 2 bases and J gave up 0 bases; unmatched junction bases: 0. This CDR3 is CASSLQGANTGELFF. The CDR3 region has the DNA TGTGCCAGCAGTTTACAGGGGGCGAACACCGGGGAGCTGTTTTTT.

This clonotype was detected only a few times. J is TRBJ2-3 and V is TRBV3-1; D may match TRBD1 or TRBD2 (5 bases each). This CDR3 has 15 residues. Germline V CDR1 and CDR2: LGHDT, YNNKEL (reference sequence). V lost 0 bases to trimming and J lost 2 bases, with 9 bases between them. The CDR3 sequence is CASSQEVGTTDTQYF. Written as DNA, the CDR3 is TGTGCCAGCAGCCAAGAAGTGGGGACCACAGATACGCAGTATTTT.

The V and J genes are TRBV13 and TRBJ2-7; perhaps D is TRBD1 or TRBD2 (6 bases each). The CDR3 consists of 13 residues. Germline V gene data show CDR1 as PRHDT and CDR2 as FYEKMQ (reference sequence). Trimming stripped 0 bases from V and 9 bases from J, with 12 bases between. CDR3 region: CASSLGGRGAQYV. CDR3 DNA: TGTGCCAGCAGCTTAGGAGGAAGGGGGGCGCAGTACGTC.

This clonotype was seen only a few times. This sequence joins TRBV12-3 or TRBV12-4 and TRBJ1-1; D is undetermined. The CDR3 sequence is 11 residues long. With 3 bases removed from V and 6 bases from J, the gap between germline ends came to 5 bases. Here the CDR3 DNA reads TGTGCCAGCAGTTTTACGGCTGAAGCTTTCTTT. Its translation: CASSFTAEAFF.

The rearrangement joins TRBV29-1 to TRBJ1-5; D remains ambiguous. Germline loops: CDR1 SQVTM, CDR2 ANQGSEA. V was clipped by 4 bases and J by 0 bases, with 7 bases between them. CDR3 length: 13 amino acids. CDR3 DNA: TGCAGCGTTGTCGAGTCTAGCAATCAGCCCCAGCATTTT. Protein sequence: CSVVESSNQPQHF. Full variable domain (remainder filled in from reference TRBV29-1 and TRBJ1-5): SAVISQKPSRDICQRGTSLTIQCQVDSQVTMMFWYRQQPGQSLTLIATANQGSEATYESGFVIDKFPISRPNLTFSTLTVSNMSPEDSSIYLCSVVESSNQPQHFGDGTRLSIL.

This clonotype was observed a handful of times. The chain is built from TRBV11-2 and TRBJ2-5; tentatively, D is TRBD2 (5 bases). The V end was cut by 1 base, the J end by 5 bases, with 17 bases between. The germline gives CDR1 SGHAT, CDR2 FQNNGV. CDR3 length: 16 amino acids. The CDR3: CASSLVPAETEETQYF. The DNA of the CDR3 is TGTGCCAGCAGCTTAGTTCCAGCGGAAACCGAGGAGACCCAGTACTTC.